Listed here is a single TCR beta chain. Its antigen specificity is not known. No much larger clonotype is one base removed from it; base qualities were not supplied. The cohort was made up of 666 healthy bone marrow donors. All cohort members were sampled while nominally healthy, although unrecorded immune exposures were likely present. The donor was CMV seropositive and was included in the group of 289 seropositive cohort members. A peripheral blood sample was collected from each donor, and TCR beta sequencing was performed on peripheral blood mononuclear cells. The Qiagen DNeasy Blood Extraction Kit was used to extract genomic DNA from the blood cell samples. Library generation was performed with the immunoSEQ multiplex PCR assay. For the multiplex PCR, a mixture combining 60 forward primers for TCR Vbeta segments and 13 reverse primers for TCR Jbeta segments was used. The CDR3 region of rearranged TCR beta genes was amplified from genomic DNA with a multiplex PCR assay. Amplified TCR beta libraries were sequenced as 87-base-pair reads on the Illumina HiSeq System. The authors processed their data as follows. Across the roughly 600 repertoires, a later analysis counted 60 million to 90 million unique TCR beta chains, approximately 12 million of which were shared by at least two donors. A nearest-neighbor algorithm error-corrected the raw reads and collapsed the reads into unique sequences, merging closely related sequences to remove PCR and sequencing errors. CDR3 sequences were aligned to IMGT reference sequences to assign V, D and J gene segments. For a sequence to be retained, a match of at least six nucleotides was required to both a V gene segment and a J gene segment. A rearrangement counted as productive if the CDR3 had no stop codons and remained in frame with V and J, and every other rearrangement counted as non-productive. Following IMGT convention, CDR3 was defined as the stretch from the second conserved V-encoded cysteine up to the conserved J-encoded phenylalanine. In an earlier analysis of 587 of the donors, sequences lacking an unambiguous match to a single V gene segment were excluded. In an earlier analysis of approximately 550 of the donors, V segments were called functional above 56.7% productive rearrangements and were called segregating when the between-donor standard deviation exceeded 5%. A statistical classification framework was developed to diagnose cytomegalovirus status using the catalog of TCR beta chain sequences. V and J gene assignment, in a later analysis, came from comparing TCR nucleotide sequences with IMGT/GENE-DB human TR gene sequences. Using the TCRdist pipeline, a later analysis assigned CDR3 sequences along with most-parsimonious VDJ recombination scenarios. In a later analysis, every TCR beta chain was defined by the combination of its CDR3 amino acid sequence and its V-gene family, and reads without a unique V-gene family were dropped. As a way to deal with suspected cross-contamination and a sequencing artifact, a later analysis dropped nearly 600 nucleotide sequences that were highly shared and had low generation probability. A later analysis calculated a clonal expansion index for each public chain from normalized within-repertoire ranks of inferred template counts. In a later analysis, generation probabilities were computed using a VDJ recombination model fitted to out-of-frame rearrangements, and the results were checked against IGoR. In a later analysis, hypergeometric tests were used to score TCR-TCR, TCR-HLA and TCR-CMV co-occurrence, with a repertoire-size bias correction applied to TCR pairs. To estimate false discovery rates, a later analysis permuted the HLA or CMV assignments 20 times. In a later analysis, co-occurring TCRs were grouped with DBSCAN, and TCRdist sequence similarity was added when clustering was performed within HLA-allele-positive subsets. Co-occurrence clustering excluded repertoires with fewer than 30,000 or more than 120,000 public chains, plus five with anomalous nucleotide sharing. Held by TCRdb, this immuneACCESS table contains in-frame sequences only and omits some clones. Under half of the omission traces to an unresolved V gene where checked; the cause of the rest is unknown. V and J calls and clone size are given by that table; D and trimming were obtained from the DNA. The sample has tens of thousands of clones on record, 60% to 85% of them singletons. The ten biggest clones cover 22% of the sample.

The data belong to a study of cytomegalovirus exposure and HLA in healthy donors (dated by TCRdb to 2016 to 2017). Study-level background: In an earlier analysis of around 540 of the donors, less than 350 Gb of sequence data and 117 million unique TCR beta sequences from 150 million to 200 million T cells were reported. Approximately 300 gigabases of sequencing data and approximately 80 million unique TCR sequences were included in an early release covering about 700 HLA-typed donors. Among the roughly 400 genotyped donors, 75% to 90% belonged to the genetic ancestry cluster associated with self-reported Caucasian donors. The study was designed to test whether signatures of past pathogen exposure could be identified by cataloging public T cell receptors. The study used immunosequencing to profile the T cell repertoires of 666 subjects and linked those repertoires to cytomegalovirus serostatus. Besides the first cohort of 666 subjects, a separate validation cohort made up of about 120 different subjects was used. The study combined high-throughput TCR immunosequencing, statistical association of individual TCRs with disease status, and machine learning to predict cytomegalovirus infection status. In a later analysis, previously published TCR beta repertoires from several hundred donors were re-analyzed and high-resolution HLA genotyping was added so that TCR occurrence patterns could be studied. The later analysis used no new phenotypic data to find candidate immune exposures, relying instead on TCR beta sequences and their occurrence across donors. An earlier analysis of 587 of the donors used high-throughput TCR beta sequencing to judge whether each TCR beta V gene segment behaved as functional or pseudogenic. Donor age, sex, ethnicity and CMV serostatus were compiled alongside the repertoire data. A later genetic analysis used genome-wide SNP genotypes for about 65% of the roughly 700 donors, treating that subset as a discovery cohort. All discovery cohort repertoires had been generated using a single sequencing platform. HLA typing included class I and class II loci at four-digit resolution. The number of typed donors differed by locus: 629-630 for A, B, C, DRB1 and DQB1; some 540 for DQA1; 606 for DPA1; and roughly 490 for DPB1. Four to six DR-DQ haplotypes were handled as single units for association and clustering because linkage in the cohort was strong. Across under 500 genotyped donors of the cohort, an average of roughly 250,000 unique TCR beta nucleotide sequences per donor were sequenced, and about a sixth of those sequences were non-productive.

The investigation overall reported the following: The only immune exposure information available for the cohort was CMV serostatus. A further reported finding was that TCR beta sequences accurately predicted the HLA-A and HLA-B alleles for most subjects in the first cohort. HLA typing was unavailable for some donors at each locus, so association tests used only the typed subset. A cluster of highly shared sequence variants was judged likely to represent a technical artifact of the sequencing pipeline. According to a later analysis, TCR association rates differed among HLA loci, with DRB1 alleles showing the most associated TCRs and HLA-C alleles showing the fewest. Compared with equally common non-associated chains, HLA-associated TCR beta chains in a later analysis were more clonally expanded and had lower generation probabilities. Because counts were too low, 15 to 20 rarely observed V segments, including chromosome 9 orphons, were left out of the earlier analysis of roughly 600 of the donors. In an earlier analysis of around 500 of the donors, most TCR beta V segments appeared in productive rearrangements about 87% or about 30% of the time, broadly matching IMGT annotations. Linkage disequilibrium might explain the correlated functional status among segregating V segments, but an unknown experimental factor could not be excluded. The authors suggested that the approach could potentially be generalized to other disease states and immunological phenotypes. This cohort had only TCR beta chains sequenced, and the lack of alpha or paired-chain data limited which features could be detected. Because the 87-base-pair reads could not distinguish some IMGT-functional V segments, including TRBV6-2 and TRBV6-3, those segments were excluded. A total of about 180 TCR beta chains were listed by the study as associated with cytomegalovirus. In a later genetic analysis, fewer N-insertions in productive TCRs were reported among donors in an Asian-associated ancestry cluster than the 666-donor mean. A few of the identified cytomegalovirus-associated TCR beta chains were confirmed in vitro to be specific for cytomegalovirus antigens. In a later analysis, around 17,000 TCR beta sequences were associated with specific HLA alleles at a false discovery rate of 0.05. When HLA alleles, especially DR and DQ, strongly co-occurred, attributing TCR associations to individual alleles was difficult. In a later analysis, most CMV-associated TCR beta chains were found to appear HLA-restricted, with HLA associations seemingly driven largely by CMV exposure. According to a later analysis, parvovirus B19, influenza, CMV and Epstein-Barr virus appeared linked to several top co-occurrence clusters. The classifier was reported to diagnose cytomegalovirus status with high specificity and sensitivity in both the original and validation cohorts. Across donors, most TCR sequences were observed very rarely, whereas some public TCRs were present in many individuals. A later genetic analysis associated a missense DCLRE1C variant with V-gene and J-gene trimming of TCR beta chains, and an independent cohort replicated the association. The presence/absence analyses assumed that sequencing depth was roughly uniform across donors, and that assumption may not be true.

Compared with germline, V lacks 5 bases and J lacks 3 bases; bases without a gene match: 2. CDR3 length: 13 amino acids, cysteine to phenylalanine. Only CDR3 DNA remains: 39 bases, in frame from the first base. In the germline V gene, CDR1 corresponds to MNHEY and CDR2 to SVGAGI. The sample taken for sequencing was PBMCs. This sequence uses TRBV6-5 and TRBJ1-2; TRBD1 aligns with 8 central bases. The clonotype originates from a woman in her thirties or forties in good health and CMV-seropositive. The CDR3 protein sequence reads: CASSVDRDYGYTF. The DNA sequence is given as TGTGCCAGCAGTGTGGACAGGGACTATGGCTACACCTTC.